Here is one T cell receptor (beta chain) with its context. Profiling relied on immunoSEQ multiplex PCR, and the TCRdb table lists in-frame clones only, not all of them. The table lists about 490,000 clones, approximately 85% of them singletons. CDR1 SGHTA and CDR2 FQGNSA come from the germline V gene. The V end was cut by 0 bases, the J end by 10 bases, with 13 bases between. The CDR3 runs 14 residues. This specimen comes from a study of blood T cell repertoires in COVID-19. The wider study: COVID-19 samples from acute and convalescent phases originated in the United States, Italy and Spain. The cDNA or gDNA used as material had been derived from T cells, B-cell-depleted T cells, or PBMCs.

The chain is built from TRBV7-2 and TRBJ2-1; no clear D gene. The TCR was taken from a human donor in a cohort sampled during active COVID-19. The sample taken for sequencing was peripheral blood. DNA for the CDR3: TGTGCCAGCAGCTTAGCGGCCTCGCGGAGCGAGCAGTTCTTC. Translating gives CASSLAASRSEQFF.